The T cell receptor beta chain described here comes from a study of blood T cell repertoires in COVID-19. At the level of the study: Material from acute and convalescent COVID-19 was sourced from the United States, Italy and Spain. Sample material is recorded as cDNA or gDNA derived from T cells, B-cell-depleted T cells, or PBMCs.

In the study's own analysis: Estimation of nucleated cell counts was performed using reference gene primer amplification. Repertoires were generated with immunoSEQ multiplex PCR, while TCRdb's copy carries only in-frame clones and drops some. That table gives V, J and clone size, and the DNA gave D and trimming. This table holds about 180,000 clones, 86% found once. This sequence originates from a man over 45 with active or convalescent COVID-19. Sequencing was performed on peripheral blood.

This CDR3 is CASSYGTGGQNYGYTF. Here the CDR3 DNA reads TGTGCCAGCAGTTACGGGACAGGGGGCCAAAACTATGGCTACACCTTC. V gene TRBV6-2 or TRBV6-3 combines with J gene TRBJ1-2, with TRBD1 matching over 12 bases. With V trimmed by 2 bases and J by 2 bases, 3 bases remained unmatched. Germline values: CDR1 MNHEY, CDR2 SVGEGT. This CDR3 spans 16 amino acids.